This is a list of T cell receptor beta chains from one sample in a study of graft-versus-host responses after intestinal transplantation. Using immunoSEQ multiplex PCR, the repertoire was profiled, and TCRdb retains in-frame clones only, with some absent. Found here are nearly 25,000 clones, almost 40% of them singletons; the top ten hold around 0.66%. The specimen was alloreactive CD4+ T cells from a mixed lymphocyte reaction culture, collected before intestinal transplant. All receptors derive from a human patient who received an intestinal transplant. The CDR3 runs from the conserved cysteine through the conserved F or W. The D gene is left open where the match is weak. Clone size appears in some rows only: once, few, many, or a class for an expanded clone.

>-|17|TRBD1|TRBV30|TRBJ1-1
TGTGCCTGGAGTCCTCTGACAGGGGCCCTCCCGAACACTGAAGCTTTCTTT
CAWSPLTGALPNTEAFF
>few|14|TRBD2|TRBV29-1|TRBJ2-5
TGCAGCGTGGAACCGGGACTAGCAGGGGAGACCCAGTACTTC
CSVEPGLAGETQYF
>few|17|TRBD2|TRBV7-2|TRBJ2-3
TGTGCCAGCAGCTCTTCGGTAGCGGGGGGCCTCACAGATACGCAGTATTTT
CASSSSVAGGLTDTQYF
>few|17|-|TRBV2|TRBJ2-3
TGTGCCAGCAGTGAACTTCCTGACAGCCGATACACAGATACGCAGTATTTT
CASSELPDSRYTDTQYF
>few|16|-|TRBV5-4|TRBJ2-7
TGTGCCAGCAGCTCTCCCAAACCGGGACATAACTACGAGCAGTACTTC
CASSSPKPGHNYEQYF
>-|14|TRBD2|TRBV10-3|TRBJ2-5
TGTGCCATCAGTGAAAGGGACTACCTAGAGACCCAGTACTTC
CAISERDYLETQYF
>-|13|-|TRBV18|TRBJ2-1
TGTGCCAGCTCGCCTGACAGTTACAATGAGCAGTTCTTC
CASSPDSYNEQFF
>once|17|-|TRBV19|TRBJ2-6
TGTGCCAGTAGTATAGACAGGGGGGTCTCTGGGGCCAACGTCCTGACTTTC
CASSIDRGVSGANVLTF
>-|14|-|TRBV6-1|TRBJ1-1
TGTGCCAGCAGTGAAAACAGGGCGAACACTGAAGCTTTCTTT
CASSENRANTEAFF
>-|15|-|TRBV11-2|TRBJ1-2
TGTGCCAGCAGCTTAGATATTGGCGGATTCTATGGCTACACCTTC
CASSLDIGGFYGYTF
>few|13|TRBD1|TRBV2|TRBJ1-2
TGTGCCAGCAGGCGGGACAGTAACTATGGCTACACCTTC
CASRRDSNYGYTF
>-|17|-|TRBV6-1|TRBJ1-3
TGTGCCAGCAGTGACTTGAGAGGGACTCTCTCTGGAAACACCATATATTTT
CASSDLRGTLSGNTIYF
>-|11|-|TRBV20-1|TRBJ1-2
TGCAGTGCGGGTCAGGCCTATGGCTACACCTTC
CSAGQAYGYTF
>few|13|TRBD1|TRBV30|TRBJ1-6
TGTGCCTGGAGCTGGACAGGGGATTCACCCCTCCACTTT
CAWSWTGDSPLHF
>-|14|TRBD1|TRBV6-5|TRBJ1-1
TGTGCCAGCAAGTCTTTACCGGGACAGGGGGAAGCTTTCTTT
CASKSLPGQGEAFF
>-|16|TRBD2|TRBV5-1|TRBJ2-1
TGCGCCAGCACGACAGGGCTGACTAGCGGATATAATGAGCAGTTCTTC
CASTTGLTSGYNEQFF
>-|12|-|TRBV6-6|TRBJ2-7
TGTGCCAGCAGCCACAGGGAGTTTGGGCAGTACTTC
CASSHREFGQYF
>-|16|-|TRBV6-5|TRBJ2-7
TGTGCCAGCAGTTATCACGGAGGACTACCTTCCTACGAGCAGTACTTC
CASSYHGGLPSYEQYF
>-|14|-|TRBV6-6|TRBJ1-5
TGTGCCAGCAGAACAGGGCGGAGCAATCAGCCCCAGCATTTT
CASRTGRSNQPQHF
>few|15|TRBD2|TRBV7-2|TRBJ2-1
TGTGCCAGCACCCGGACTAGCGGGGCCTACAATGAGCAGTTCTTC
CASTRTSGAYNEQFF
>few|14|-|TRBV28|TRBJ2-1
TGTGCCAGCAGGCGCCCGTGGGTGGGAGGTGAGCAGTTCTTC
CASRRPWVGGEQFF
>few|13|-|TRBV10-1|TRBJ2-1
TGCGCCAGCAGTGAGCCAGGGTACAATGAGCAGTTCTTC
CASSEPGYNEQFF
>-|15|TRBD1|TRBV6-1|TRBJ1-5
TGTGCCAGCACTAGGGCAGGGGGCCTCAATCAGCCCCAGCATTTT
CASTRAGGLNQPQHF
>few|13|-|TRBV18|TRBJ2-1
TGTGCCAGCTCACCGGACAGTAGCCATGAGCAGTTCTTC
CASSPDSSHEQFF